This TCR beta chain comes out of a study of T cell repertoires in aging, cancer and after chemotherapy. Findings and caveats of the study: Immunological memory after chemotherapy cannot be judged from the repertoire data.

CDR1 MDHEN and CDR2 SYDVKM come from the germline V gene. Trimming removed 8 bases from V and 1 base from J, with 8 bases in between. This CDR3 region has 12 residues. Multiplex touch-down PCR with TRB-A/B primers amplified rearranged V-D-J TRB sequences. In TCRdb, the multiplex PCR reads were re-called with MiXCR into one record per CDR3 protein. The sample records roughly 10,000 distinct CDR3 sequences, roughly 33% being singletons. Peripheral blood genomic DNA, not sorted cells or RNA, was the template. A remark on this clonotype: Its antigen remains unidentified.

This clonotype was sampled from a human donor in good health. The donor label of this sample is uncertain. V and J are TRBV28 and TRBJ2-5, with D possibly being TRBD2 (6 bases). Sequences were obtained from blood. The CDR3 DNA follows: TGTGCCAGCGGAGGGACCCAAGAGACCCAGTACTTC. Its translation is CASGGTQETQYF.